This T cell receptor (beta chain) was sequenced during a study of technical replicates of blood from a handful of donors. Repertoires were generated with immunoSEQ multiplex PCR, while TCRdb's copy carries only in-frame clones and drops some. The sample yields 44,000 or so clones, 92% seen once. The CDR3 loop spans 14 amino acids. Per the germline V gene, CDR1 is SEHNR and CDR2 is FQNEAQ (reference sequence). V was cut by 0 bases and J by 7 bases, with 12 bases left in between. The chain has TRBV7-9 and TRBJ1-2; D perhaps matches TRBD1 (6 bases). The clonotype comes from a human donor in good health. Some clones in this sample may be carry-over from other donors' samples. Material for sequencing was PBMCs. CDR3 loop: CASSLAAGAGGYTF. DNA of the CDR3: TGTGCCAGCAGCTTAGCGGCAGGGGCCGGTGGCTACACCTTC. Combining the CDR3 with reference TRBV7-9 and TRBJ1-2 gives the whole variable domain DTGVSQNPRHKITKRGQNVTFRCDPISEHNRLYWYRQTLGQGPEFLTYFQNEAQLEKSRLLSDRFSAERPKGSFSTLEIQRTEQGDSAMYLCASSLAAGAGGYTFGSGTRLTVV.